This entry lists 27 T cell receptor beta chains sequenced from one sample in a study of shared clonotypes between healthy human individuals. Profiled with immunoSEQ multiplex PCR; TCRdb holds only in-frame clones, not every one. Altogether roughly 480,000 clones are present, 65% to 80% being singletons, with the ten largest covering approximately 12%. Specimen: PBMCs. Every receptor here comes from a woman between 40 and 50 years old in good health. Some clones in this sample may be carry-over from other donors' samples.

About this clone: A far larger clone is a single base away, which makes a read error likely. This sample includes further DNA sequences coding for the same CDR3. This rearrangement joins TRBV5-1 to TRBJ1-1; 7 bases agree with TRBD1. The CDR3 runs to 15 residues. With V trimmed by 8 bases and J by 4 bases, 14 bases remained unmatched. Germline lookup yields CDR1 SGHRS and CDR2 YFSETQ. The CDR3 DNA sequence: TGCGCCAGTTCGGGGACAGAATCATGGAGCACTGAAGCTTTCTTT. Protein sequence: CASSGTESWSTEAFF. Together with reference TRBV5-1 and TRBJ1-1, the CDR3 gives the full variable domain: KAGVTQTPRYLIKTRGQQVTLSCSPISGHRSVSWYQQTPGQGLQFLFEYFSETQRNKGNFPGRFSGRQFSNSRSEMNVSTLELGDSALYLCASSGTESWSTEAFFGQGTRLTVV.

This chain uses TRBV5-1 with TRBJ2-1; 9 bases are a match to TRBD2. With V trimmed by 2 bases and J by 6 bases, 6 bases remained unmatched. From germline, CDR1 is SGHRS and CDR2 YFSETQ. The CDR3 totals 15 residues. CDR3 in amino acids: CASSFSGSAPNEQFF. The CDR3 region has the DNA TGCGCCAGCAGCTTTAGCGGGAGCGCTCCCAATGAGCAGTTCTTC. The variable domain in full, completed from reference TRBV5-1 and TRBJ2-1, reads KAGVTQTPRYLIKTRGQQVTLSCSPISGHRSVSWYQQTPGQGLQFLFEYFSETQRNKGNFPGRFSGRQFSNSRSEMNVSTLELGDSALYLCASSFSGSAPNEQFFGPGTRLTVL.

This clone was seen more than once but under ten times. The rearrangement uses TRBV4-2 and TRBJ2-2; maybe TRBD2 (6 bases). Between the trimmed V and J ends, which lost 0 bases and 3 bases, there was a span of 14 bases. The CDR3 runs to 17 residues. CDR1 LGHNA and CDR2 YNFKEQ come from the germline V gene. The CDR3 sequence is CASSQEVEGGYTGELFF. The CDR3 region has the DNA TGTGCCAGCAGCCAAGAGGTGGAAGGAGGGTACACCGGGGAGCTGTTTTTT.

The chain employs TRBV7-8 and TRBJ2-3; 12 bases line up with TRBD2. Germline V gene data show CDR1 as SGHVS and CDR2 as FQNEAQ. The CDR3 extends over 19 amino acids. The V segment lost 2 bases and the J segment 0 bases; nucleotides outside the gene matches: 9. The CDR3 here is CASSLPTSGSGGSTDTQYF. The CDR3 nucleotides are TGTGCCAGCAGCTTACCGACTAGCGGGAGTGGGGGAAGCACAGATACGCAGTATTTT. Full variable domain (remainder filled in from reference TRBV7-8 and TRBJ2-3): GAGVSQSPRYKVAKRGQDVALRCDPISGHVSLFWYQQALGQGPEFLTYFQNEAQLDKSGLPSDRFFAERPEGSVSTLKIQRTQQEDSAVYLCASSLPTSGSGGSTDTQYFGPGTRLTVL.

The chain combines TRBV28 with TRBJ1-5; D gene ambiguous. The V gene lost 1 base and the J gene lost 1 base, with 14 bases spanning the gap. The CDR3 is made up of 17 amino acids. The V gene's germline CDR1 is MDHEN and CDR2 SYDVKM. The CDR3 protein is CASSLFSRGRSNQPQHF. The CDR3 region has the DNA TGTGCCAGCAGTTTATTTTCTCGGGGTCGAAGCAATCAGCCCCAGCATTTT.

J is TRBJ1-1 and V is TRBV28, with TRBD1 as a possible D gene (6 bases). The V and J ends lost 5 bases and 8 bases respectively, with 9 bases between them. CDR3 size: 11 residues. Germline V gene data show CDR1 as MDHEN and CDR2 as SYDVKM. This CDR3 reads CASSQGTEAFF. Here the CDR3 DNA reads TGTGCCAGCAGTCAGGGGACCGAAGCTTTCTTT. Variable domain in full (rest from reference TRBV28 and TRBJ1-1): DVKVTQSSRYLVKRTGEKVFLECVQDMDHENMFWYRQDPGLGLRLIYFSYDVKMKEKGDIPEGYSVSREKKERFSLILESASTNQTSMYLCASSQGTEAFFGQGTRLTVV.

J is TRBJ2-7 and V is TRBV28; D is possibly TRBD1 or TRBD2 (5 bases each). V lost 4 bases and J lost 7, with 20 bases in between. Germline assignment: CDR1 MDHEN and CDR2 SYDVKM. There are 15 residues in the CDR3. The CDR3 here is CASSSVGSTWGEQYF. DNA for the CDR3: TGTGCCAGCAGTTCCGTCGGGTCTACTTGGGGGGAGCAGTACTTC.

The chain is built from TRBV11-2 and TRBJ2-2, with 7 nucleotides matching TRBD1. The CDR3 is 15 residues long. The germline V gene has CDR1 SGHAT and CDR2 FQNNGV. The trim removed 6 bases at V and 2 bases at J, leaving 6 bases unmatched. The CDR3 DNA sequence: TGTGCCAGCAGGATAACAGGGGCCAACACCGGGGAGCTGTTTTTT. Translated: CASRITGANTGELFF.

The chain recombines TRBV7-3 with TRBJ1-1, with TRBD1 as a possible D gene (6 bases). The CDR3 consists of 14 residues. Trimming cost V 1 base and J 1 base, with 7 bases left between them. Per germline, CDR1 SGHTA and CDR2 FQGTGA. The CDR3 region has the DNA TGTGCCAGCAGCTTAAGACAGGCGAACACTGAAGCTTTCTTT. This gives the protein CASSLRQANTEAFF.

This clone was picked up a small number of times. CDR3 sequence (DNA): TGTGCCAGCAGCTTAGTTGGTAGCGGTGGTAGAAGGGACTACGAGCAGTACTTC. It is translated as CASSLVGSGGRRDYEQYF. The J gene is TRBJ2-7, the V gene TRBV7-2; a weak D match, TRBD2 (6 bases). V lost 1 base and J 3 bases, leaving 22 bases between the germline ends. CDR1 SGHTA and CDR2 FQGNSA come from the germline V gene. This CDR3 contains 18 residues.

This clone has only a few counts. This CDR3 reads CASSRAFNEKLFF. The CDR3 nucleotides read TGTGCCAGCAGTCGGGCCTTTAATGAAAAACTGTTTTTT. The chain couples TRBV27 to TRBJ1-4; D gene ambiguous. The germline V gene has CDR1 MNHEY and CDR2 SMNVEV (reference sequence). The CDR3 length is 13 residues. V gave up 5 bases and J gave up 4 bases, with 8 bases separating them.

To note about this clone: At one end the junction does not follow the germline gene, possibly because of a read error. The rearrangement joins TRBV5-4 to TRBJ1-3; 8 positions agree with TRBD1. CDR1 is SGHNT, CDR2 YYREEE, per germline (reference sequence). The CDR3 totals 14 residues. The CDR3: CASSLFRDRLKFDF. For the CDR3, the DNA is TGTGCCAGCAGCTTGTTCCGGGACAGGTTGAAATTCGATTTT.

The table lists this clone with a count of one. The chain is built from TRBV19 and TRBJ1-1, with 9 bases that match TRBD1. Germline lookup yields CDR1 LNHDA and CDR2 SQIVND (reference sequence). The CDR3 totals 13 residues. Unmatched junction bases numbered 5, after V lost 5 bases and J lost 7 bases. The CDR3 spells CASSAGTGYEAFF. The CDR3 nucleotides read TGTGCCAGTAGTGCCGGGACAGGGTATGAAGCTTTCTTT.

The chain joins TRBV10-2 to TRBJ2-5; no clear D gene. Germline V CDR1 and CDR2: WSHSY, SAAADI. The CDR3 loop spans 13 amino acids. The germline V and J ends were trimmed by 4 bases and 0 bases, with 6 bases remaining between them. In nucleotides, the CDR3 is TGCGCCAGCAGTGTAACGTACCAAGAGACCCAGTACTTC. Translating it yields CASSVTYQETQYF.

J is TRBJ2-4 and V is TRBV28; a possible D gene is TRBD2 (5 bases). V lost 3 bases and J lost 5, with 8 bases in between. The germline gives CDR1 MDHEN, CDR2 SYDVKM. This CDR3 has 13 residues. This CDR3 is CASSFAGQNIQYF. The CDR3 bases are TGTGCCAGCAGTTTTGCGGGCCAAAACATTCAGTACTTC.

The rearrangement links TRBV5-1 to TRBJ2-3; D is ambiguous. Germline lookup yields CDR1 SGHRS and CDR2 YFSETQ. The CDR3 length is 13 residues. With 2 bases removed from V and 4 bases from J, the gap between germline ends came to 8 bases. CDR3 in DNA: TGCGCCAGCAGCTTCCTAAAGTCAGATACGCAGTATTTT. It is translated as CASSFLKSDTQYF.

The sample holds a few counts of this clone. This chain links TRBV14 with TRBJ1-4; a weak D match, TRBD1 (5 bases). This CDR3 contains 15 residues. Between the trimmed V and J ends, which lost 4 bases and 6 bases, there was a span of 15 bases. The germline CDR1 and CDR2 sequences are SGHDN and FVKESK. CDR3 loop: CASSRYGAIDEKLFF. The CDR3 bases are TGTGCCAGCAGCCGATACGGGGCCATCGATGAAAAACTGTTTTTT.

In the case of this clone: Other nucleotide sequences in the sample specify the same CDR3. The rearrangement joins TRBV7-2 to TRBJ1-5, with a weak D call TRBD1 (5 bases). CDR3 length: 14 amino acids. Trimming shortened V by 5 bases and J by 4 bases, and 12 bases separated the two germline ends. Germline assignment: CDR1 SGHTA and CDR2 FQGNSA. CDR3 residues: CASSPPGGNQPQHF. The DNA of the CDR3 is TGTGCCAGCAGCCCACCGGGGGGGAATCAGCCCCAGCATTTT.

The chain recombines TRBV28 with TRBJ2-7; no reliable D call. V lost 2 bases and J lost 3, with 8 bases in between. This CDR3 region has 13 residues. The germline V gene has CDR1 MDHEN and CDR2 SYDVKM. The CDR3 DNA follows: TGTGCCAGCAGTTTAAGTCCGGACTACGAGCAGTACTTC. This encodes CASSLSPDYEQYF.

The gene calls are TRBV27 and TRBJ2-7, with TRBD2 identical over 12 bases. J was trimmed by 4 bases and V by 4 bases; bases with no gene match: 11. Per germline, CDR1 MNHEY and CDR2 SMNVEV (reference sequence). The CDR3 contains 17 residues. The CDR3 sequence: CASSSNPSGRATYEQYF. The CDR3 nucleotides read TGTGCCAGCAGTTCTAACCCTAGCGGGAGGGCCACTTACGAGCAGTACTTC.

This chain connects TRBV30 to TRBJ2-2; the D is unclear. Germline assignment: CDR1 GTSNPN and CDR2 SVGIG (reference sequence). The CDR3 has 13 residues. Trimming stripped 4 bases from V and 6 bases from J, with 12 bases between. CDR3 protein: CAWNLGPAGELFF. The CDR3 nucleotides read TGTGCCTGGAACCTAGGGCCAGCCGGGGAGCTGTTTTTT.

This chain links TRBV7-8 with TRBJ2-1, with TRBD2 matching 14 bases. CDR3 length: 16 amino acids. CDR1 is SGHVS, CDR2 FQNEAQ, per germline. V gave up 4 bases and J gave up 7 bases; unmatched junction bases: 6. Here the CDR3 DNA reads TGTGCCAGCAGCTCCCCGACTAGCGGGAGGGGAAATGAGCAGTTCTTC. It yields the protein CASSSPTSGRGNEQFF.

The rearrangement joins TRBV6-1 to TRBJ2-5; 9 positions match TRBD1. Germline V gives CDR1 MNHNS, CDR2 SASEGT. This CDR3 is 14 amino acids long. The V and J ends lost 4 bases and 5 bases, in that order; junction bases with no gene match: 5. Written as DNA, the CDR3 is TGTGCCAGCAGTGCGACAGGGGGGTTGGAGACCCAGTACTTC. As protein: CASSATGGLETQYF.

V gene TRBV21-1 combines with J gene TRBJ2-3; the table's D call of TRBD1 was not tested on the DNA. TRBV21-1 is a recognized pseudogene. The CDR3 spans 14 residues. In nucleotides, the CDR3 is TGTGCCAGCAGCCAGGACAGGGTCCTGGATACGCAGTATTTT. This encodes CASSQDRVLDTQYF.

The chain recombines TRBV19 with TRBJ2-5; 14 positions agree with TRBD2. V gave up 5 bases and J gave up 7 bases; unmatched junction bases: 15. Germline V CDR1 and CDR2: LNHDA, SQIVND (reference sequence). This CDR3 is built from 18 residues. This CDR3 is CASSSDRPTSGRARTQYF. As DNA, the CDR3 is TGTGCCAGTAGTTCGGACAGACCGACTAGCGGGAGGGCCCGGACCCAGTACTTC.

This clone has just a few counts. DNA of the CDR3: TGTGCCAGTAGTATAGGCCCCGACAGCGTCTATGGCTACACCTTC. This gives the protein CASSIGPDSVYGYTF. The V call is TRBV19, the J call TRBJ1-2; a weak D match, TRBD1 (5 bases). The CDR3 runs 15 residues. Germline V gene data show CDR1 as LNHDA and CDR2 as SQIVND (reference sequence). Trimming shortened V by 1 base and J by 4 bases, and 13 bases separated the two germline ends.

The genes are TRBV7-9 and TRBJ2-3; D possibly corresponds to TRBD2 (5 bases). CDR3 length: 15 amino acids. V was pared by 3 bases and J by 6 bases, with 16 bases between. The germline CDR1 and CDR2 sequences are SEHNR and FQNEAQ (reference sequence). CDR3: CASSFRRATYDTQYF. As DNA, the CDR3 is TGTGCCAGCAGCTTTCGGCGGGCTACGTACGATACGCAGTATTTT. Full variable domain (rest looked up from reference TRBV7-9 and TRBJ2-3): DTGVSQNPRHKITKRGQNVTFRCDPISEHNRLYWYRQTLGQGPEFLTYFQNEAQLEKSRLLSDRFSAERPKGSFSTLEIQRTEQGDSAMYLCASSFRRATYDTQYFGPGTRLTVL.